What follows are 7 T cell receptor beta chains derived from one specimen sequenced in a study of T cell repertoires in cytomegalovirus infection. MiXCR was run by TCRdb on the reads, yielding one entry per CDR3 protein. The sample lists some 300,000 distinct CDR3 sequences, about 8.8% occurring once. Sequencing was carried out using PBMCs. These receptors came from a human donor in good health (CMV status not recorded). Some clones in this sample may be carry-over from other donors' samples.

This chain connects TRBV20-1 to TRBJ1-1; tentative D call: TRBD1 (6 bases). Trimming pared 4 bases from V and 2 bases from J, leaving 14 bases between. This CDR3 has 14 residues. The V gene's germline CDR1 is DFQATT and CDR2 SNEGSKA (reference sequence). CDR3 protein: CSAKSGGANTEAFF. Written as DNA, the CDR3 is TGCAGTGCTAAATCCGGGGGCGCAAACACTGAAGCTTTCTTT.

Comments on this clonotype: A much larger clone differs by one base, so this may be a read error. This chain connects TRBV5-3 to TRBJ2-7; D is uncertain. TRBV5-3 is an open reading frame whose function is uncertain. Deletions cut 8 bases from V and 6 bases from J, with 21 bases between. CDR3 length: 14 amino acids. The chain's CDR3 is CASSDSPIFGEQYF. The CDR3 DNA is TGTGCCAGCAGCGATTCCCCCATTTTCGGCGAGCAGTACTTC.

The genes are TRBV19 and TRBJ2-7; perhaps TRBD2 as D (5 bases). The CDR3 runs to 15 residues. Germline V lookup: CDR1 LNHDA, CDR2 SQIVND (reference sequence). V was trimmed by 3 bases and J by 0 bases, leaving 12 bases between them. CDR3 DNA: TGTGCCAGTAGTATCTCCGCGGACTCCTCCTACGAGCAGTACTTC. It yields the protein CASSISADSSYEQYF.

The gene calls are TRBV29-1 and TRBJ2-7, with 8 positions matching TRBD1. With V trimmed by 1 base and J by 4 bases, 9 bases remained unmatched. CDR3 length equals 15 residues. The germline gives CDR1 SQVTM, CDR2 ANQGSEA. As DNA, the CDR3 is TGCAGCGTTGAAGTACGGGACAGGACGTCGTACGAGCAGTACTTC. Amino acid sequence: CSVEVRDRTSYEQYF.

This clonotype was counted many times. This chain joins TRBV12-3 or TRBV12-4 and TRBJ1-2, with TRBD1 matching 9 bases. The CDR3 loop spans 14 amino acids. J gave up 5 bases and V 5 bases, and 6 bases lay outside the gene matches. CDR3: CASSEDRGRYGYTF. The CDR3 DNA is TGTGCCAGCAGTGAGGACAGGGGTCGATATGGCTACACCTTC.

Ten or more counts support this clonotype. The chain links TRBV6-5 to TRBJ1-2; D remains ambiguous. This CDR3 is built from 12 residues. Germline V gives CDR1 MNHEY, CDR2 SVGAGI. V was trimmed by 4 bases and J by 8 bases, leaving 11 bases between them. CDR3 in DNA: TGTGCCAGCAGTTCTAGGGATCGCGGCTACACCTTC. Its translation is CASSSRDRGYTF.

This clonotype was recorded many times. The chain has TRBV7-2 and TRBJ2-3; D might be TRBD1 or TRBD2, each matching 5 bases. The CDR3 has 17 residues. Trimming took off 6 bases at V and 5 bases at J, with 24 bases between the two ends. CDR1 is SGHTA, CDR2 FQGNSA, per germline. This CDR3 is CASSSSRGVSSRDTQYF. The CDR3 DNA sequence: TGTGCCAGCAGTTCCTCGAGGGGAGTTTCCAGTAGAGATACGCAGTATTTT.